This TCR beta chain appears in the sequencing data of a study of cytomegalovirus exposure and HLA in healthy donors. 60 Vbeta and 13 Jbeta primers were used in PCR. The protocol was immunoSEQ multiplex PCR, while the TCRdb copy is restricted to in-frame clones and leaves out a portion. Of approximately 150,000 clones listed, approximately 82% are singletons. Germline values: CDR1 ENHRY, CDR2 SYGVKD. The CDR3 loop spans 16 amino acids. V gave up 4 bases and J gave up 3 bases; unmatched junction bases: 10. The chain recombines TRBV10-3 with TRBJ2-3; 7 nucleotides align to TRBD2. The TCR comes from a male donor in good health and CMV-seronegative. Material for sequencing was PBMCs. As DNA, the CDR3 is TGTGCCATCAGTGGGGGAGAGGGAGGGCCAACAGATACGCAGTATTTT. Encoded protein: CAISGGEGGPTDTQYF.